The clone carrying this T cell receptor beta chain was seen only a few times. Antigen specificity is unknown. The source of the sample is a study of T cell responses to AZD1222 COVID-19 vaccine. General study findings and limits: White British ancestry dominated among donors, who included more females, and clonal diversity was possibly underestimated. Spike-specific TCR depth and breadth grew after two AZD1222 doses.

Here immunoSEQ multiplex PCR was the method, and the copy in TCRdb shows in-frame clones only, minus some. In the table there are about 97,000 clones, about 88% of which are singletons. The sequence derives from an adult in good health. The sample in question was peripheral blood, obtained on day 0 of AZD1222 vaccination.

The CDR3 region has the DNA TGTGCCAGCAGCTCTGTTAGGGGACAATGGGACACTGAAGCTTTCTTT. Translated: CASSSVRGQWDTEAFF. This sequence joins TRBV13 and TRBJ1-1, with D possibly being TRBD1 (6 bases). V lost 4 bases, J lost 3 bases, and 18 bases lay in between. Germline CDR1 PRHDT, CDR2 FYEKMQ (reference sequence). This CDR3 comprises 16 residues.